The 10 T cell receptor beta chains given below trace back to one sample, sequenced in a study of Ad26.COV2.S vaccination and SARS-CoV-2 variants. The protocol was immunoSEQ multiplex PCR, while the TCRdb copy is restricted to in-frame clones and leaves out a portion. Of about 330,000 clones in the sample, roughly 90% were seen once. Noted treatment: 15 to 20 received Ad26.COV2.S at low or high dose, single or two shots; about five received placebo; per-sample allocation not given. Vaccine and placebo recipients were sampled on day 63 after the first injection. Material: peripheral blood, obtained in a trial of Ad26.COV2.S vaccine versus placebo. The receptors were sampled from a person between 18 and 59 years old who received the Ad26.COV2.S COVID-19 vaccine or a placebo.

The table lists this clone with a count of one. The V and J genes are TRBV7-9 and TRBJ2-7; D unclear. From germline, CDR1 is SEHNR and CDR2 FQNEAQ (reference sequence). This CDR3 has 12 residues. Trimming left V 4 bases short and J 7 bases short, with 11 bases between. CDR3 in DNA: TGTGCCAGCAGCTCCGAGAGTTTGGAGCAGTACGTC. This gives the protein CASSSESLEQYV.

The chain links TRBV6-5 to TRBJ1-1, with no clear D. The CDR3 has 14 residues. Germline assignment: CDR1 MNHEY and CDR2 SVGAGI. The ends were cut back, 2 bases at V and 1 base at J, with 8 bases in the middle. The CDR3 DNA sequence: TGTGCCAGCAGTTACCATACACGGAACACTGAAGCTTTCTTT. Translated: CASSYHTRNTEAFF.

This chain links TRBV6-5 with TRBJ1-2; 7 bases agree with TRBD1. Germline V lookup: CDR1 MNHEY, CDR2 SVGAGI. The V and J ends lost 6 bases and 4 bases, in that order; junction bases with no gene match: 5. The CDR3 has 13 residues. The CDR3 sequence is CASRVQGIYGYTF. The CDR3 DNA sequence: TGTGCCAGCAGAGTACAGGGGATCTATGGCTACACCTTC.

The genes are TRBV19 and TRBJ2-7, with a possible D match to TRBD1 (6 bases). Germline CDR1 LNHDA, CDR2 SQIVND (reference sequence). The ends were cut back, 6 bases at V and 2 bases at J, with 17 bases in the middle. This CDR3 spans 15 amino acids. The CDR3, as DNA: TGTGCCAGTAGGCTGTACGGACAGAGTACCTACGAGCAGTACTTC. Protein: CASRLYGQSTYEQYF.

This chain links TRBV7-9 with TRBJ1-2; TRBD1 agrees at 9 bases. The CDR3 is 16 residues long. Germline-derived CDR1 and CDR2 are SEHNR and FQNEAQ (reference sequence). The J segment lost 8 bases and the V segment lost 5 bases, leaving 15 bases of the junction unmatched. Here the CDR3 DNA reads TGTGCCAGCAGCATTCGACAGGGGGTGCTTAACGGGGGCTACACCTTC. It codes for CASSIRQGVLNGGYTF.

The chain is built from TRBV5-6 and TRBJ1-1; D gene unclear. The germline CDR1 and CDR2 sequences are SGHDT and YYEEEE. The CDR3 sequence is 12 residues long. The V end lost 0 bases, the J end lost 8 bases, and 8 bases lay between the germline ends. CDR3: CASSLVSGEAFF. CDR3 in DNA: TGTGCCAGCAGCTTGGTTTCCGGCGAAGCTTTCTTT.

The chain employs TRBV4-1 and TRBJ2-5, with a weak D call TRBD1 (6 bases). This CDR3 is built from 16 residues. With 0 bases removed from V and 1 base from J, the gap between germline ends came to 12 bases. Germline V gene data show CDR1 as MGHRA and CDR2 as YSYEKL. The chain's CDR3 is CASSQDRFRGQETQYF. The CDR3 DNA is TGCGCCAGCAGCCAAGATCGGTTCAGGGGCCAAGAGACCCAGTACTTC.

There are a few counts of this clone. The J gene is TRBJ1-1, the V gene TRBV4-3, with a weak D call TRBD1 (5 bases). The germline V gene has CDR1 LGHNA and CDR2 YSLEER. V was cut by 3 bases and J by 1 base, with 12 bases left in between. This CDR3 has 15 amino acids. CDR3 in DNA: TGCGCCAGCAGCCATCCGGGACTGCCGAACACTGAAGCTTTCTTT. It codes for CASSHPGLPNTEAFF.

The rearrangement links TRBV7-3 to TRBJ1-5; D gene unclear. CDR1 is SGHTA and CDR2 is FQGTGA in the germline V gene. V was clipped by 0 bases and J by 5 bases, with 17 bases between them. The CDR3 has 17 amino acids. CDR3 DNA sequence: TGTGCCAGCAGCTTAACAATCGCGAGGACGGATTATCAGCCCCAGCATTTT. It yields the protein CASSLTIARTDYQPQHF.

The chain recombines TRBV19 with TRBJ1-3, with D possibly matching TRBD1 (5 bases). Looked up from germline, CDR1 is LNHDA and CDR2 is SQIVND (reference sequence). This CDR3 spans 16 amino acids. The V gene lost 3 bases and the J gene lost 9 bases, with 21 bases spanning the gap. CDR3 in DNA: TGTGCCAGTAGTATTAATAGTGCCAGCCCGGGGGTCACCATATATTTT. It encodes CASSINSASPGVTIYF.